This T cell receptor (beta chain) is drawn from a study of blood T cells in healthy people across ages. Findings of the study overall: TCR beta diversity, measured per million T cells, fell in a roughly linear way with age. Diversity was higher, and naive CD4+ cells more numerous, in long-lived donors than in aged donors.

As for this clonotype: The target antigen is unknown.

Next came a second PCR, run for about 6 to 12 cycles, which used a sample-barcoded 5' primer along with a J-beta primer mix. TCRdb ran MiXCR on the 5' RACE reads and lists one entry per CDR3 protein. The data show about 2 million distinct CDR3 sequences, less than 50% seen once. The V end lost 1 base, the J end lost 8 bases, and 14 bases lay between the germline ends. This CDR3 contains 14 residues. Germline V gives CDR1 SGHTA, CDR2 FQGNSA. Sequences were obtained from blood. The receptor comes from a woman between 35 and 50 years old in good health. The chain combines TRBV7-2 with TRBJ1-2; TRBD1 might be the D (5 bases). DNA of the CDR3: TGTGCCAGCAGCTTAGGGTTATCAGGGAAGGGCTACACCTTC. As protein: CASSLGLSGKGYTF.